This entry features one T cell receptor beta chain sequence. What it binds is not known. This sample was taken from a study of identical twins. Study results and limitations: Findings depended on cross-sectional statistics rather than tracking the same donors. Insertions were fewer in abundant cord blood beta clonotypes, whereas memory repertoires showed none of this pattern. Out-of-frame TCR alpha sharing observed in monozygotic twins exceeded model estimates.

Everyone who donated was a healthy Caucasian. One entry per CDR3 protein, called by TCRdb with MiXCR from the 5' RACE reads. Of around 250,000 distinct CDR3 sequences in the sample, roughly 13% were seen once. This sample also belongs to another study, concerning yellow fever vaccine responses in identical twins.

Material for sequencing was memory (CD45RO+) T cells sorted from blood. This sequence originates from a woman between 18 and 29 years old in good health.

In nucleotides, the CDR3 is TGTGCCAGCCAAACAGGGATCGGCTCCTACGAGCAGTACTTC. Protein product: CASQTGIGSYEQYF. The chain recombines TRBV6-1 with TRBJ2-7, with D possibly being TRBD1 (6 bases). Deletions cut 8 bases from V and 0 bases from J, with 14 bases between. The CDR3 runs 14 residues. The germline gives CDR1 MNHNS, CDR2 SASEGT.